A selection of T cell receptor beta chains follows, all from one sample in a study of beta chain features in type 1 diabetes. TCRdb keeps only in-frame clones here, not all; method: immunoSEQ multiplex PCR. The sample includes some 120,000 clones, roughly 17% of them seen just once. Sequencing used central memory CD4+ T cells from blood. The source of these receptors is a man in his late teens or twenties with type 1 diabetes. The CDR3 runs from the conserved cysteine through the conserved F or W. Each record gives: V gene, J gene, D gene, clone size, CDR3 protein, CDR3 DNA. A D gene is named only where the DNA matches it firmly. The listing skips clone size in some rows; elsewhere it reads once, few, many or a size class.

v_call: TRBV29-1; j_call: TRBJ1-1; d_call: .; clone_size: .; cdr3_aa: CSVTGTPRSEAFF; cdr3_nt: TGCAGCGTCACCGGGACACCGAGGTCTGAAGCTTTCTTT
v_call: TRBV5-1; j_call: TRBJ1-4; d_call: TRBD1; clone_size: .; cdr3_aa: CASSTGQEGEKLFF; cdr3_nt: TGCGCCAGCAGCACAGGACAGGAGGGTGAAAAACTGTTTTTT
v_call: TRBV7-9; j_call: TRBJ1-2; d_call: .; clone_size: .; cdr3_aa: CASSLDKGLGYTF; cdr3_nt: TGTGCCAGCAGCTTAGACAAGGGGCTGGGCTACACCTTC
v_call: TRBV7-6; j_call: TRBJ2-5; d_call: .; clone_size: few; cdr3_aa: CASSLAGQNQETQYF; cdr3_nt: TGTGCCAGCAGCTTAGCTGGGCAGAACCAAGAGACCCAGTACTTC
v_call: TRBV19; j_call: TRBJ2-3; d_call: TRBD2; clone_size: many; cdr3_aa: CASSTLAGGPGDTQYF; cdr3_nt: TGTGCCAGTAGTACCTTAGCGGGAGGGCCTGGAGATACGCAGTATTTT
v_call: TRBV5-6; j_call: TRBJ2-3; d_call: .; clone_size: .; cdr3_aa: CASSVGGRTDTQYF; cdr3_nt: TGTGCCAGCAGCGTCGGGGGGCGGACAGATACGCAGTATTTT
v_call: TRBV30; j_call: TRBJ2-1; d_call: .; clone_size: few; cdr3_aa: CAWSWGGEQFF; cdr3_nt: TGTGCCTGGAGTTGGGGTGGAGAGCAGTTCTTC
v_call: TRBV7-9; j_call: TRBJ1-1; d_call: .; clone_size: many; cdr3_aa: CASSPGTFNTEAFF; cdr3_nt: TGTGCCAGCAGCCCTGGGACGTTTAACACTGAAGCTTTCTTT
v_call: TRBV2; j_call: TRBJ2-7; d_call: .; clone_size: .; cdr3_aa: CASGAWHEQYF; cdr3_nt: TGTGCCAGCGGGGCGTGGCACGAGCAGTACTTC
v_call: TRBV7-2; j_call: TRBJ2-1; d_call: .; clone_size: few; cdr3_aa: CASSLGRDDNEQFF; cdr3_nt: TGTGCCAGCAGCTTAGGTAGAGACGACAATGAGCAGTTCTTC
v_call: TRBV6-4; j_call: TRBJ1-2; d_call: TRBD1; clone_size: .; cdr3_aa: CASSDGTANYGYTF; cdr3_nt: TGTGCCAGCAGTGACGGGACAGCTAACTATGGCTACACCTTC
v_call: TRBV29-1; j_call: TRBJ1-5; d_call: TRBD1; clone_size: .; cdr3_aa: CSVGDRGANQPQHF; cdr3_nt: TGCAGCGTTGGGGACAGGGGCGCAAATCAGCCCCAGCATTTT
v_call: TRBV19; j_call: TRBJ1-2; d_call: TRBD1; clone_size: .; cdr3_aa: CASSGTGLDYGYTF; cdr3_nt: TGTGCCAGTAGCGGGACAGGACTCGACTATGGCTACACCTTC
v_call: TRBV28; j_call: TRBJ2-5; d_call: TRBD2; clone_size: few; cdr3_aa: CASSSSTSMETQYF; cdr3_nt: TGTGCCAGCAGTTCATCGACTAGCATGGAGACCCAGTACTTC
v_call: TRBV29-1; j_call: TRBJ1-4; d_call: .; clone_size: many; cdr3_aa: CSVAWTVEKLFF; cdr3_nt: TGCAGCGTTGCCTGGACAGTTGAAAAACTGTTTTTT
v_call: TRBV29-1; j_call: TRBJ2-5; d_call: .; clone_size: .; cdr3_aa: CSVDRGAEETQYF; cdr3_nt: TGCAGCGTTGATCGGGGGGCAGAGGAGACCCAGTACTTC
v_call: TRBV10-3; j_call: TRBJ2-5; d_call: TRBD1; clone_size: .; cdr3_aa: CAIRDRLEQETQYF; cdr3_nt: TGTGCCATCAGGGACAGGTTGGAACAAGAGACCCAGTACTTC
v_call: TRBV5-1; j_call: TRBJ1-1; d_call: .; clone_size: few; cdr3_aa: CASSLTTGIEAFF; cdr3_nt: TGTGCCAGCAGCTTGACCACAGGGATTGAAGCTTTCTTT